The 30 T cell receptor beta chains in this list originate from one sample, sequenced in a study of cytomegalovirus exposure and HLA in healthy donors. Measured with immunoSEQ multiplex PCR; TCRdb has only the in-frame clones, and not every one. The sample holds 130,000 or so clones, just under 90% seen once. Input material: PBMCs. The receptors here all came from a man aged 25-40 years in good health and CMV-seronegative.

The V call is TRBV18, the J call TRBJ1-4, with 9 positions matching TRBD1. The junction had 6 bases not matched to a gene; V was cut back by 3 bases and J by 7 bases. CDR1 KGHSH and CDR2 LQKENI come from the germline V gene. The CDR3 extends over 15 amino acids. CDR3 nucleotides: TGTGCCAGCTCACCTTTGGGACAGGGTTCTGAAAAACTGTTTTTT. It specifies CASSPLGQGSEKLFF.

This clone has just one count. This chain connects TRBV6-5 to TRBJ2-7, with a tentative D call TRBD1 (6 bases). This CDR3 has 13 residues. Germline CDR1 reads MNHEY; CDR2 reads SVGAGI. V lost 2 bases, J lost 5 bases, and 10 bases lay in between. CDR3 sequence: CASSYGQGNEQYF. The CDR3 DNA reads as TGTGCCAGCAGTTACGGTCAGGGGAACGAGCAGTACTTC.

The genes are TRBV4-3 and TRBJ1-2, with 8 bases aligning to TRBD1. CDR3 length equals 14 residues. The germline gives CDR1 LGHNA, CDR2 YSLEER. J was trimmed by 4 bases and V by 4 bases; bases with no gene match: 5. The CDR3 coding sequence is TGCGCCAGCAGCCCGGCTCAGGGGGCCTATGGCTACACCTTC. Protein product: CASSPAQGAYGYTF.

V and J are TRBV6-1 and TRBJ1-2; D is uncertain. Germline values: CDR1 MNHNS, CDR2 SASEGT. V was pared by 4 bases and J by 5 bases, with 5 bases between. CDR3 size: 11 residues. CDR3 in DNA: TGTGCCAGCAGTGGCCGGTATGGCTACACCTTC. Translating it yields CASSGRYGYTF.

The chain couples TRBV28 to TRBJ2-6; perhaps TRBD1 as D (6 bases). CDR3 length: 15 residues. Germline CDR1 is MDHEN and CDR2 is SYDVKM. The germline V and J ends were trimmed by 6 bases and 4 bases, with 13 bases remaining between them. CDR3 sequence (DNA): TGTGCCAGCAGATTGACAGGTTCCGGGGCCAACGTCCTGACTTTC. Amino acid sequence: CASRLTGSGANVLTF.

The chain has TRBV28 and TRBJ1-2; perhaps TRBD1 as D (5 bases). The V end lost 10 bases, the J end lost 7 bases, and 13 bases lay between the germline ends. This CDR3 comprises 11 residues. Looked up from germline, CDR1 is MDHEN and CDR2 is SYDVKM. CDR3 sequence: CATGSGLGYTF. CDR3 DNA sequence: TGTGCCACCGGATCGGGACTTGGCTACACCTTC.

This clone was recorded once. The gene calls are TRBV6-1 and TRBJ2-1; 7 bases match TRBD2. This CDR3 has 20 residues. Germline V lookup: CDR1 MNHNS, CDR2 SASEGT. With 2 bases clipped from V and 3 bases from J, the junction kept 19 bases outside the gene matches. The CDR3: CASSEYPPTITSDYYNEQFF. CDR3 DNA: TGTGCCAGCAGTGAATACCCCCCTACCATAACTAGCGACTACTACAATGAGCAGTTCTTC.

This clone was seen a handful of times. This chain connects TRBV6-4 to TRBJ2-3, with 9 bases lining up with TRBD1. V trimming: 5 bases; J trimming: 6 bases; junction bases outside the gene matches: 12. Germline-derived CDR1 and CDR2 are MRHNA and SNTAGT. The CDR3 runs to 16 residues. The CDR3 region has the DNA TGTGCCAGCAGTCCCGGCGCAAGGACAGGGGCGGATACGCAGTATTTT. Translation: CASSPGARTGADTQYF.

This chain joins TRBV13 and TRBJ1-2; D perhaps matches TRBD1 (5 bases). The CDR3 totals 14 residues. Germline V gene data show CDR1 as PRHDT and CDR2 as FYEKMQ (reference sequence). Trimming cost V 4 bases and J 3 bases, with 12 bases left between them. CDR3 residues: CASSSTEPYYGYTF. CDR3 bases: TGTGCCAGCAGCTCGACAGAGCCTTACTATGGCTACACCTTC. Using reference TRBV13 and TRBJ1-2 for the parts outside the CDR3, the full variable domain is AAGVIQSPRHLIKEKRETATLKCYPIPRHDTVYWYQQGPGQDPQFLISFYEKMQSDKGSIPDRFSAQQFSDYHSELNMSSLELGDSALYFCASSSTEPYYGYTFGSGTRLTVV.

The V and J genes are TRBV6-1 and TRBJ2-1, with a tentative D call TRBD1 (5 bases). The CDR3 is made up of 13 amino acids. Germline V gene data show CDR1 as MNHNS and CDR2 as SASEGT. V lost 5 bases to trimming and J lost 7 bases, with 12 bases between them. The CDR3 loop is CASSSRVPNEQFF. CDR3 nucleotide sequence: TGTGCCAGCAGTTCCAGGGTTCCGAATGAGCAGTTCTTC.

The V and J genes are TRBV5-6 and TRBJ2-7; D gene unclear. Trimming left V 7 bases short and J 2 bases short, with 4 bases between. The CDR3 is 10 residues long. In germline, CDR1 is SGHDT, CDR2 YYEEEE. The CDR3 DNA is TGTGCCAGCGGAGCCTACGAGCAGTACTTC. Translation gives CASGAYEQYF.

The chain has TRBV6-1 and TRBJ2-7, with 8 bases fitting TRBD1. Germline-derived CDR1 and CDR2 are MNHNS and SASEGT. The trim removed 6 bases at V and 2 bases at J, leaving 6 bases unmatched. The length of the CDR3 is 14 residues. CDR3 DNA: TGTGCCAGCAGGTGGGGACAGGTGACCTACGAGCAGTACTTC. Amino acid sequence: CASRWGQVTYEQYF.

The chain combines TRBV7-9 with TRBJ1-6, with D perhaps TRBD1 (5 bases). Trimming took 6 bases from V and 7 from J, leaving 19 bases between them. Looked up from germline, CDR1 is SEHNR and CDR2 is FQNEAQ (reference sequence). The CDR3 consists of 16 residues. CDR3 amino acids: CASRRTSGMGNSPLHF. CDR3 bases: TGTGCCAGCAGGCGAACATCAGGGATGGGAAATTCACCCCTCCACTTT.

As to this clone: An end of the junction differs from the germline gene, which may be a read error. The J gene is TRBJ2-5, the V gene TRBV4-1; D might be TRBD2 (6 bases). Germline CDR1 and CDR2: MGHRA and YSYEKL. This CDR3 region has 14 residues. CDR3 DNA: TGCGCCAGCAGCCAAGAGGGGGAACTAGCCCCCTCGCACTTC. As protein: CASSQEGELAPSHF.

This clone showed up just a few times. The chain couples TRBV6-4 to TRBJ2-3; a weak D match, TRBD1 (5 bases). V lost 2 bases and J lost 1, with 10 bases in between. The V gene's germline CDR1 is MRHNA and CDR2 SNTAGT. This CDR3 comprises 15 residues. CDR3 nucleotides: TGTGCCAGCAGTGACGATATAGGGGGCACAGATACGCAGTATTTT. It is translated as CASSDDIGGTDTQYF.

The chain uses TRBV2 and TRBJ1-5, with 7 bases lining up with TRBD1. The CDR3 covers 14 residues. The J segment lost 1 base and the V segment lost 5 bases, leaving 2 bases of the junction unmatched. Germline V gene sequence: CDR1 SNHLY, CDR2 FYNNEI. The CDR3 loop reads CASSKDRSNQPQHF. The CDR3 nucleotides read TGTGCCAGCAGTAAGGACAGGAGCAATCAGCCCCAGCATTTT.

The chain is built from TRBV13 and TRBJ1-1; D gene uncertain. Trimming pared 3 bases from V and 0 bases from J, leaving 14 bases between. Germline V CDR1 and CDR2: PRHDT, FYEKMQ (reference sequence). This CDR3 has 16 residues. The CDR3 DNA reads TGTGCCAGCAGCTTTGGTCAGTATGTAATGAACACTGAAGCTTTCTTT. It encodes CASSFGQYVMNTEAFF. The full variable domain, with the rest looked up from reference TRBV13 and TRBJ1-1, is AAGVIQSPRHLIKEKRETATLKCYPIPRHDTVYWYQQGPGQDPQFLISFYEKMQSDKGSIPDRFSAQQFSDYHSELNMSSLELGDSALYFCASSFGQYVMNTEAFFGQGTRLTVV.

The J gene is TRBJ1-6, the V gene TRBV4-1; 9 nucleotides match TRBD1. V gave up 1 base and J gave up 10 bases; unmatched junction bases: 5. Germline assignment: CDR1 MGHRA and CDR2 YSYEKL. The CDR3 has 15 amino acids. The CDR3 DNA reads TGCGCCAGCAGCCAAGGTTGGACAGGGGTCTCACCCCTCCACTTT. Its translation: CASSQGWTGVSPLHF.

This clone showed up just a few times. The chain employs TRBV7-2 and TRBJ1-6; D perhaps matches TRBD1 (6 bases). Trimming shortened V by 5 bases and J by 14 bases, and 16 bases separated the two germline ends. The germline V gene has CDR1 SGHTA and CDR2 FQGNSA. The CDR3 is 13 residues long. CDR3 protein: CASSQGPGSTLHF. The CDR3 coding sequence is TGTGCCAGCAGCCAGGGGCCGGGCTCAACCCTCCACTTT.

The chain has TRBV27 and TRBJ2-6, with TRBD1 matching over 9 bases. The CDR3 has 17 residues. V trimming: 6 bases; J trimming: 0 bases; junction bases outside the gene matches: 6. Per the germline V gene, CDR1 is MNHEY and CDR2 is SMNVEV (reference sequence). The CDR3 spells CASSRRTGVSGANVLTF. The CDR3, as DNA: TGTGCCAGCAGCCGAAGGACAGGGGTCTCTGGGGCCAACGTCCTGACTTTC.

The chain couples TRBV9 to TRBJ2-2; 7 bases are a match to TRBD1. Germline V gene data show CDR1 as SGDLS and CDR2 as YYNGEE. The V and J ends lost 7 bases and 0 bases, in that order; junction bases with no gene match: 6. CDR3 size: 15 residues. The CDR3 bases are TGTGCCAGCTCTGTCAGGGGGACGAACACCGGGGAGCTGTTTTTT. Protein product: CASSVRGTNTGELFF.

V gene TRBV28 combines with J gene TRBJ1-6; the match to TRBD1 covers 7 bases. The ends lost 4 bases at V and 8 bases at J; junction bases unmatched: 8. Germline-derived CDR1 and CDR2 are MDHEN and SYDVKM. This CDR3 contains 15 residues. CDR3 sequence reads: CASSYHRGEDSPLHF. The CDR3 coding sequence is TGTGCCAGCAGTTACCACAGGGGAGAGGATTCACCCCTCCACTTT.

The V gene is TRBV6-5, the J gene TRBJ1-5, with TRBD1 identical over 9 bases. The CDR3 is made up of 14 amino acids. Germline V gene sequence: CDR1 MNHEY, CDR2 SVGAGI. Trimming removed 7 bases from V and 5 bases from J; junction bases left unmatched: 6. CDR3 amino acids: CASTPGQGDQPQHF. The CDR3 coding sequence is TGTGCCAGCACCCCGGGACAGGGAGATCAGCCCCAGCATTTT.

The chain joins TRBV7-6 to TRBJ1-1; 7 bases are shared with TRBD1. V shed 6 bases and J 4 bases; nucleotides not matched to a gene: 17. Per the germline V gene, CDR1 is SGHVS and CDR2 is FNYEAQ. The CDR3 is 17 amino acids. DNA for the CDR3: TGTGCCAGCAGATCCGCCCCCGGACAGGACAGATTCACTGAAGCTTTCTTT. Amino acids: CASRSAPGQDRFTEAFF.

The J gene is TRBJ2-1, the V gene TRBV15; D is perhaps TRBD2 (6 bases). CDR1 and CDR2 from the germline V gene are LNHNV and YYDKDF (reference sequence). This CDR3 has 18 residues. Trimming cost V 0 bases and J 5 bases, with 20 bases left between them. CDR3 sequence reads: CATSRDHGGVAGHNEQFF. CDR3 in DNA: TGTGCCACCAGCAGAGATCACGGAGGGGTTGCGGGGCACAATGAGCAGTTCTTC.

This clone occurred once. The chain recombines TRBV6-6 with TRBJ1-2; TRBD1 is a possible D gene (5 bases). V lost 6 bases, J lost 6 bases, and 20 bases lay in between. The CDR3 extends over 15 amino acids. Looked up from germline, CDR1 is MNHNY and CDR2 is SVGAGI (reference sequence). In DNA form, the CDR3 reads TGTGCCAGCAGCCCTAGGGCGGGGGGAGGTGATGGCTACACCTTC. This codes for CASSPRAGGGDGYTF.

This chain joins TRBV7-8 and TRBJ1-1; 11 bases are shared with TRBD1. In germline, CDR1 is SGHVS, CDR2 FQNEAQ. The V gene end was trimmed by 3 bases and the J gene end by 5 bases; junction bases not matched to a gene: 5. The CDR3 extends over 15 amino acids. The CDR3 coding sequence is TGTGCCAGCAGCTTCCGGGACAGGGGGGGAACTGAAGCTTTCTTT. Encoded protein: CASSFRDRGGTEAFF.

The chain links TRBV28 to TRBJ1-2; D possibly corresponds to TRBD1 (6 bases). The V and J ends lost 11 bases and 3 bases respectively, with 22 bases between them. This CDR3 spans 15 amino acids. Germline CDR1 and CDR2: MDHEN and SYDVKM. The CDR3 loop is CAAGEANRVYYGYTF. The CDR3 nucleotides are TGTGCCGCCGGGGAAGCCAACAGGGTCTACTATGGCTACACCTTC.

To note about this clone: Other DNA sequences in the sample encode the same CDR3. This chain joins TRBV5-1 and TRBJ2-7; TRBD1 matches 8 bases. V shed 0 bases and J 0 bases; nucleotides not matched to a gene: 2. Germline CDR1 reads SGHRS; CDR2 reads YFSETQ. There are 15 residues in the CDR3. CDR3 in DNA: TGCGCCAGCAGCTTGGGGGGGACAGGCTCCTACGAGCAGTACTTC. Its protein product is CASSLGGTGSYEQYF.

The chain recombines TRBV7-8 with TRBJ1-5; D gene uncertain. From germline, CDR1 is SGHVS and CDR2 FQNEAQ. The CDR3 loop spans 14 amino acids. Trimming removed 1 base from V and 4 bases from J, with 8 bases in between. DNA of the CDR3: TGTGCCAGCAGCTTAGGGCAGGTGAATCAGCCCCAGCATTTT. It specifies CASSLGQVNQPQHF.